A single sample is the source of the 25 T cell receptor beta chains below, sequenced in a study of blood T cell repertoires in COVID-19. Measured with immunoSEQ multiplex PCR; TCRdb has only the in-frame clones, and not every one. Of some 53,000 clones in the sample, approximately 84% are singletons; the top ten hold 11% to 15%. Sequencing was performed on peripheral blood. These TCRs come from a man in his sixties or seventies with acute or convalescent COVID-19.

CDR3 amino acids: CASSPLTSGEQFF. The CDR3 nucleotides are TGTGCCAGCAGCCCCCTGACTAGCGGAGAGCAGTTCTTC. The V gene is TRBV7-8, the J gene TRBJ2-1, with 9 bases identical to TRBD2. There are 13 residues in the CDR3. The V and J ends lost 5 bases and 10 bases, in that order; junction bases with no gene match: 6. The germline V gene encodes CDR1 SGHVS and CDR2 FQNEAQ.

J is TRBJ1-2 and V is TRBV2; 8 positions match TRBD1. The CDR3 length is 16 residues. V lost 3 bases to trimming and J lost 8 bases; unmatched junction nucleotides: 14. Germline V lookup: CDR1 SNHLY, CDR2 FYNNEI. CDR3 in amino acids: CASSDRIWTGRGGYTF. DNA for the CDR3: TGTGCCAGCAGTGATCGAATTTGGACAGGGAGAGGAGGCTACACCTTC.

The CDR3 region has the DNA TGTGCCAGCAGCTTGGGACAGTCTAACTATGGCTACACCTTC. Its protein is CASSLGQSNYGYTF. This chain joins TRBV7-9 and TRBJ1-2; 7 bases are shared with TRBD1. J gave up 0 bases and V 3 bases, and 1 base lay outside the gene matches. The length of the CDR3 is 14 residues. Germline CDR1 is SEHNR and CDR2 is FQNEAQ (reference sequence).

CDR3 DNA sequence: TGTGCCAGCAGCTTGGTGGGCCATGGCTACACCTTC. It codes for CASSLVGHGYTF. V usage is TRBV5-4 and J usage is TRBJ1-2; D uncertain. This CDR3 contains 12 residues. The V gene lost 0 bases and the J gene lost 6 bases, with 6 bases spanning the gap. Germline V gene sequence: CDR1 SGHNT, CDR2 YYREEE (reference sequence). The variable domain in full, completed from reference TRBV5-4 and TRBJ1-2, reads ETGVTQSPTHLIKTRGQQVTLRCSSQSGHNTVSWYQQALGQGPQFIFQYYREEENGRGNFPPRFSGLQFPNYSSELNVNALELDDSALYLCASSLVGHGYTFGSGTRLTVV.

V and J are TRBV6-2 or TRBV6-3 and TRBJ1-5, with 12 nucleotides matching TRBD1. The V and J ends lost 5 bases and 5 bases, in that order; junction bases with no gene match: 7. This CDR3 has 16 residues. In germline, CDR1 is MNHEY, CDR2 SVGEGT. This CDR3 is CASSKGTGGRYQPQHF. CDR3 DNA: TGTGCCAGCAGTAAAGGGACAGGGGGCAGGTATCAGCCCCAGCATTTT.

The chain couples TRBV14 to TRBJ2-1; TRBD2 matches at 7 bases. Germline V gene lookup returns CDR1 SGHDN and CDR2 FVKESK. The junction had 5 bases not matched to a gene; V was cut back by 6 bases and J by 6 bases. This CDR3 contains 13 residues. The CDR3 nucleotides read TGTGCCAGCAGGCAGACTAGCTCCAATGAGCAGTTCTTC. Amino acids: CASRQTSSNEQFF. Complete variable domain (other parts from reference TRBV14 and TRBJ2-1): EAGVTQFPSHSVIEKGQTVTLRCDPISGHDNLYWYRRVMGKEIKFLLHFVKESKQDESGMPNNRFLAERTGGTYSTLKVQPAELEDSGVYFCASRQTSSNEQFFGPGTRLTVL.

The chain uses TRBV19 and TRBJ2-4; TRBD1 aligns across 9 bases. V trimming: 7 bases; J trimming: 5 bases; junction bases outside the gene matches: 9. This CDR3 comprises 15 residues. CDR1 is LNHDA, CDR2 SQIVND, per germline (reference sequence). The CDR3: CASKLGGQGENIQYF. CDR3 DNA sequence: TGTGCCAGTAAGCTAGGGGGACAGGGCGAAAACATTCAGTACTTC.

The chain couples TRBV6-5 to TRBJ1-2; 8 nucleotides agree with TRBD1. After removal of 0 bases from V and 8 bases from J, the junction contained 5 bases not matched to a gene. There are 14 residues in the CDR3. The germline CDR1 and CDR2 sequences are MNHEY and SVGAGI. CDR3 DNA: TGTGCCAGCAGTTACTCTCAGGGGGCGAGAGGCTACACCTTC. The encoded protein is CASSYSQGARGYTF.

V and J are TRBV27 and TRBJ1-1, with D maybe TRBD1 (5 bases). The V gene's germline CDR1 is MNHEY and CDR2 SMNVEV (reference sequence). The CDR3 extends over 14 amino acids. Deletions cut 0 bases from V and 3 bases from J, with 8 bases between. Here the CDR3 reads CASSLSGGDTEAFF. In DNA, the CDR3 is TGTGCCAGCAGTTTATCGGGGGGGGACACTGAAGCTTTCTTT.

The chain uses TRBV6-2 or TRBV6-3 and TRBJ1-1; tentative D call: TRBD1 (5 bases). CDR3 length: 16 amino acids. Deletions cut 2 bases from V and 4 bases from J, with 17 bases between. Germline values: CDR1 MNHEY, CDR2 SVGEGT. CDR3 amino acids: CASSYTLDRPITEAFF. For the CDR3, the DNA is TGTGCCAGCAGTTACACCCTCGACAGACCTATCACTGAAGCTTTCTTT.

The gene calls are TRBV4-3 and TRBJ1-3, with D unresolved. Per germline, CDR1 LGHNA and CDR2 YSLEER. V shed 0 bases and J shed 0 bases, with 3 bases lying between them. The CDR3 covers 14 residues. CDR3 in DNA: TGCGCCAGCAGCCAAGATCACTCTGGAAACACCATATATTTT. It specifies CASSQDHSGNTIYF.

The chain combines TRBV7-2 with TRBJ1-3; D not resolved. This CDR3 is built from 15 residues. The germline V gene encodes CDR1 SGHTA and CDR2 FQGNSA. V lost 1 base and J lost 1, with 8 bases in between. CDR3 bases: TGTGCCAGCAGCTTAGTAGGAGGATCTGGAAACACCATATATTTT. Amino acid sequence: CASSLVGGSGNTIYF.

The chain is built from TRBV7-2 and TRBJ1-2; 7 nucleotides agree with TRBD1. This CDR3 comprises 15 residues. The junction had 8 bases not matched to a gene; V was cut back by 6 bases and J by 1 base. CDR1 is SGHTA and CDR2 is FQGNSA in the germline V gene. CDR3 region: CASRVQGDLNYGYTF. The CDR3 nucleotides read TGTGCCAGCAGGGTCCAGGGGGATCTTAACTATGGCTACACCTTC. Drawing the rest from reference TRBV7-2 and TRBJ1-2, the complete variable domain is GAGVSQSPSNKVTEKGKDVELRCDPISGHTALYWYRQSLGQGLEFLIYFQGNSAPDKSGLPSDRFSAERTGGSVSTLTIQRTQQEDSAVYLCASRVQGDLNYGYTFGSGTRLTVV.

The chain has TRBV3-1 (or the pseudogene TRBV3-2) and TRBJ1-2, with 7 positions matching TRBD1. Losses at the gene ends were 3 bases for V and 8 bases for J; bases not matched to a gene: 15. CDR3 length: 16 residues. Germline values: CDR1 LGHDT, CDR2 YNNKEL (reference sequence). The CDR3 coding sequence is TGTGCCAGCAGCCACCTTTACTCCATCCAGGGGGAGGGCTACACCTTC. It is translated as CASSHLYSIQGEGYTF.

This clone was detected only a few times. This rearrangement joins TRBV4-2 to TRBJ2-5; a weak D match, TRBD2 (6 bases). The CDR3 runs to 14 residues. Per the germline V gene, CDR1 is LGHNA and CDR2 is YNFKEQ. V lost 3 bases and J lost 0, with 8 bases in between. The CDR3 region is CASSQTGDQETQYF. The CDR3 region has the DNA TGTGCCAGCAGCCAGACGGGGGACCAAGAGACCCAGTACTTC.

The genes are TRBV6-5 and TRBJ2-7; 15 nucleotides align to TRBD2. The CDR3 length is 15 residues. The V gene's germline CDR1 is MNHEY and CDR2 SVGAGI. Trimming at V came to 4 bases and at J to 7 bases, leaving 5 bases not matched to a gene. The CDR3, as DNA: TGTGCCAGCAGTTGGACTAGCGGGAGGGCGAGGGAGCAGTACTTC. Translating gives CASSWTSGRAREQYF.

Only one count was recorded for this clone. This chain connects TRBV27 to TRBJ1-2; weak D call: TRBD1 (6 bases). The V gene lost 4 bases and the J gene lost 9 bases, with 12 bases spanning the gap. Per the germline V gene, CDR1 is MNHEY and CDR2 is SMNVEV (reference sequence). The CDR3 loop spans 12 amino acids. The CDR3, as DNA: TGTGCCAGCAGTTCACCGGACAGTCGCTACACCTTC. This gives the protein CASSSPDSRYTF.

The V gene is TRBV6-1, the J gene TRBJ2-5, with TRBD1 identical over 7 bases. The CDR3 has 15 amino acids. Unmatched junction bases numbered 5, after V lost 2 bases and J lost 2 bases. The germline gives CDR1 MNHNS, CDR2 SASEGT. In DNA form, the CDR3 reads TGTGCCAGCAGTGAATACGCGACAGGGCAAGAGACCCAGTACTTC. Translated, it gives CASSEYATGQETQYF.

The chain uses TRBV9 and TRBJ2-5; 8 nucleotides line up with TRBD2. J gave up 5 bases and V 1 base, and 7 bases lay outside the gene matches. The CDR3 runs to 15 residues. Germline V CDR1 and CDR2: SGDLS, YYNGEE. CDR3 sequence: CASSVNRGGLETQYF. In nucleotides, the CDR3 is TGTGCCAGCAGCGTAAATCGGGGGGGGCTGGAGACCCAGTACTTC. Combining the CDR3 with reference TRBV9 and TRBJ2-5 gives the whole variable domain DSGVTQTPKHLITATGQRVTLRCSPRSGDLSVYWYQQSLDQGLQFLIQYYNGEERAKGNILERFSAQQFPDLHSELNLSSLELGDSALYFCASSVNRGGLETQYFGPGTRLLVL.

CDR3 sequence (DNA): TGTGCCAGCAGCTCCCGGACACTGTCCACCGGGGAGCTGTTTTTT. Protein product: CASSSRTLSTGELFF. This rearrangement joins TRBV11-2 to TRBJ2-2, with D possibly matching TRBD1 (5 bases). Germline V gene lookup returns CDR1 SGHAT and CDR2 FQNNGV. Between the trimmed V and J ends, which lost 4 bases and 4 bases, there was a span of 13 bases. The CDR3 contains 15 residues.

This chain joins TRBV3-1 (or the pseudogene TRBV3-2) and TRBJ2-2; 8 bases are shared with TRBD2. This CDR3 region has 12 residues. From germline, CDR1 is LGHDT and CDR2 YNNKEL (reference sequence). The ends lost 5 bases at V and 8 bases at J; junction bases unmatched: 1. CDR3 amino acids: CASSSSGGELFF. The CDR3 coding sequence is TGTGCCAGCAGCTCTAGCGGGGGGGAGCTGTTTTTT.

The sample holds one count of this clone. This rearrangement joins TRBV5-1 to TRBJ2-1; 10 bases fit TRBD1. The CDR3 extends over 17 amino acids. Trimming cost V 3 bases and J 8 bases; bases outside gene matches: 14. Germline CDR1 reads SGHRS; CDR2 reads YFSETQ. The CDR3 DNA sequence: TGCGCCAGCAGCTCCTTCGCGACAGGGGGCGTCTTGGATGAGCAGTTCTTC. This translates into CASSSFATGGVLDEQFF.

V usage is TRBV24-1 and J usage is TRBJ2-1; D gene ambiguous. This CDR3 has 15 amino acids. V lost 2 bases to trimming and J lost 4 bases, with 11 bases between them. Germline-derived CDR1 and CDR2 are KGHDR and SFDVKD. CDR3 in amino acids: CATSDSRAAYNEQFF. The CDR3 DNA follows: TGTGCCACCAGTGATTCCCGCGCCGCGTACAATGAGCAGTTCTTC.

The rearrangement joins TRBV7-9 to TRBJ2-1; tentative D call: TRBD1 (5 bases). V shed 1 base and J shed 8 bases, with 12 bases lying between them. CDR1 is SEHNR and CDR2 is FQNEAQ in the germline V gene (reference sequence). The CDR3 sequence is 14 residues long. The CDR3: CASSLDTGRDEQFF. The CDR3 DNA sequence: TGTGCCAGCAGCTTAGATACAGGTCGGGATGAGCAGTTCTTC.

The CDR3 region has the DNA TGTGCCAGCAGTGAAGAAAGGGGATGGGCGGCTTTCTTT. Its protein product is CASSEERGWAAFF. V and J are TRBV6-1 and TRBJ1-1; D might be TRBD1 (5 bases). CDR1 is MNHNS, CDR2 SASEGT, per germline. V lost 1 base, J lost 11 bases, and 14 bases lay in between. This CDR3 comprises 13 residues.